Listed below are T cell receptor beta chains from one sample, sequenced in a study of T cells in Graves' hyperthyroidism and ophthalmopathy. MiXCR, applied by TCRdb to the multiplex PCR reads, yields one record per CDR3 protein. The sample has roughly 500,000 distinct CDR3 sequences, approximately 44% seen once; the top ten hold 19%. The source material was peripheral blood or thyroid tissue (not recorded which). These receptors came from an adult woman with Graves' disease, either hyperthyroidism or ophthalmopathy (not recorded which). CDR3s include the opening cysteine and the closing phenylalanine or tryptophan. The order of the fields is D gene, J gene, clone size, V gene, CDR3 DNA, CDR3 protein. A D gene is named only where the DNA matches it firmly. Only part of the rows carry a size: once, few, many, or a class if the clone is expanded.

D: .; J: TRBJ2-7; size: many; V: TRBV2; DNA: TGTGCCAGCAAAGGGGACGGTGCCCCCGGCGAGCAGTACTTC; CDR3: CASKGDGAPGEQYF
D: .; J: TRBJ1-1; size: few; V: TRBV30; DNA: TGTGCCTGGAGTGAGGGGGGCAGCGCTGAAGCTTTCTTT; CDR3: CAWSEGGSAEAFF
D: .; J: TRBJ1-1; size: .; V: TRBV29-1; DNA: TGCAGCGTTGCCCGGAATGAAGCTTTCTTT; CDR3: CSVARNEAFF
D: .; J: TRBJ1-5; size: many; V: TRBV27; DNA: TGTGCCAGCAGTTTCGGCCCCGGGGAGCCCCAGCATTTT; CDR3: CASSFGPGEPQHF
D: TRBD1; J: TRBJ1-2; size: .; V: TRBV25-1; DNA: TGTGCCACCAGTGATCCCGGGACAGGGGACGGCTACACCTTC; CDR3: CATSDPGTGDGYTF
D: .; J: TRBJ2-6; size: .; V: TRBV14; DNA: TGTGCCAGCAGCCAACTCAGAGGGCCCGGGGCCAACGTCCTGACTTTC; CDR3: CASSQLRGPGANVLTF
D: .; J: TRBJ2-1; size: .; V: TRBV20-1; DNA: TGCAGTGCTAAAAGCGGTCCCTACAATGAGCAGTTCTTC; CDR3: CSAKSGPYNEQFF
D: .; J: TRBJ1-2; size: few; V: TRBV24-1; DNA: TGTGCCACCAGTGATTTGAGGGGTAGCCACACCTTC; CDR3: CATSDLRGSHTF
D: TRBD2; J: TRBJ2-7; size: .; V: TRBV20-1; DNA: TGCAGTGCTCCTGGGGCGGGAGGAGGTACGCAGTACTTC; CDR3: CSAPGAGGGTQYF
D: .; J: TRBJ1-2; size: many; V: TRBV7-9; DNA: TGTGCCAGCAGCTTCGGGGTTATGGGGGGCTACACCTTC; CDR3: CASSFGVMGGYTF
D: .; J: TRBJ2-2; size: .; V: TRBV10-3; DNA: TGTGCCATCAGGAGTGCAGGGGTCACCGGGGAGCTGTTTTTT; CDR3: CAIRSAGVTGELFF
D: TRBD2; J: TRBJ2-7; size: many; V: TRBV5-1; DNA: TGCGCCAGCAGCTTGGTGGCGAGCGGGGTAGCTTGGAGAGAGCAGTACTTC; CDR3: CASSLVASGVAWREQYF
D: TRBD2; J: TRBJ2-7; size: .; V: TRBV7-9; DNA: TGTGCCAGCAGCCCGAGCGGGAATTACGAGCAGTACTTC; CDR3: CASSPSGNYEQYF
D: TRBD1; J: TRBJ2-7; size: many; V: TRBV14; DNA: TGTGCCAGCAGCCACGGGACAGTCCTCGAGCAGTACTTC; CDR3: CASSHGTVLEQYF
D: TRBD2; J: TRBJ2-1; size: .; V: TRBV12-3/TRBV12-4; DNA: TGTGCCAGCAACCTGGGTAGCGGGGTCGGCGAGCAGTTCTTC; CDR3: CASNLGSGVGEQFF
D: .; J: TRBJ2-7; size: .; V: TRBV29-1; DNA: TGCAGCGTTGGGGGGGGCCAAACCTACGAGCAGTACTTC; CDR3: CSVGGGQTYEQYF
D: .; J: TRBJ1-2; size: .; V: TRBV7-6; DNA: TGTGCCAGCAGCTTAGCTGCCGGGGGCGTGGATTACGGCTACACCTTC; CDR3: CASSLAAGGVDYGYTF
D: TRBD2; J: TRBJ2-7; size: .; V: TRBV6-5; DNA: TGTGTCAGCAGTTACTCCCAGCGGGAGGGGTACGAGCAGTACTTC; CDR3: CVSSYSQREGYEQYF